These 13 T cell receptor beta chains share one sample of origin, sequenced in a study of vaccination and CD4 T cells after COVID-19 (dated by TCRdb to the early 2020s). Receptor libraries were prepared by PCR. Sequencing relied on an Illumina iSeq 100. DNA from cultured CD4+ T cells was subjected to TCR sequencing with the Oncomine TCR Beta short-read assay at the Johns Hopkins FTIC core. TCRdb's own reprocessing of the public reads used fastp at Q25 and MiXCR and kept productive beta chains. Rows are combined by CDR3 protein, so each entry shows the most common genes and DNA. This sample is represented by more than 15,000 distinct CDR3 sequences; roughly 47% of them were singletons. Clones ranked in the top ten supply around 3.6% of the sample. The intended sense of this specimen's treatment or condition label: approximately 9-day PBMC culture with coronavirus spike peptide pools or control peptides (ViraFEST assay).

The antigens for these receptors are not known. Sequencing input: CD4+ T cells from blood, cultured in vitro. These TCRs come from a human donor who had recovered from COVID-19.

The chain links TRBV20-1 to TRBJ2-3; D gene uncertain. The CDR3 sequence is 13 residues long. CDR1 and CDR2 from the germline V gene are DFQATT and SNEGSKA (reference sequence). The ends were cut back, 6 bases at V and 0 bases at J, with 10 bases in the middle. CDR3 in amino acids: CSAPPGSTDTQYF. Written as DNA, the CDR3 is TGCAGTGCCCCCCCTGGAAGCACAGATACGCAGTATTTT.

This chain links TRBV7-9 with TRBJ2-3; D gene uncertain. The CDR3 length is 13 residues. V was clipped by 2 bases and J by 2 bases, with 5 bases between them. Germline V gene lookup returns CDR1 SEHNR and CDR2 FQNEAQ (reference sequence). Here the CDR3 DNA reads TGTGCCAGCAGCTTACCCTCCACAGATACGCAGTATTTT. It codes for CASSLPSTDTQYF.

The gene calls are TRBV28 and TRBJ2-3, with 8 bases matching TRBD1. This CDR3 contains 15 residues. CDR1 is MDHEN and CDR2 is SYDVKM in the germline V gene. The J segment lost 0 bases and the V segment lost 7 bases, leaving 6 bases of the junction unmatched. The DNA for the CDR3 is TGTGCCAGCACCCCAGGGGGCCGTAGCACAGATACGCAGTATTTT. The encoded protein is CASTPGGRSTDTQYF.

The rearrangement joins TRBV20-1 to TRBJ2-3; 10 bases fit TRBD2. Germline trimming cut 6 bases from V and 8 bases from J; bases unmatched to any gene: 11. Germline V gives CDR1 DFQATT, CDR2 SNEGSKA (reference sequence). CDR3 size: 14 residues. CDR3 DNA sequence: TGCAGTGCCACTCGATCTAGCGGGAGACGTACGCAGTATTTT. Protein product: CSATRSSGRRTQYF.

This sequence joins TRBV5-1 and TRBJ2-1; 7 nucleotides align to TRBD2. This CDR3 is built from 15 residues. The germline gives CDR1 SGHRS, CDR2 YFSETQ. J lost 2 bases, V lost 6 bases, and 8 bases had no gene match. CDR3 region: CASKPGGSPYNEQFF. In DNA, the CDR3 is TGCGCCAGCAAACCTGGCGGGAGTCCCTACAATGAGCAGTTCTTC.

This clonotype appeared a few times. The chain carries TRBV2 and TRBJ2-7; D uncertain. Germline CDR1 reads SNHLY; CDR2 reads FYNNEI. Trimming pared 3 bases from V and 3 bases from J, leaving 12 bases between. The CDR3 sequence is 14 residues long. The DNA for the CDR3 is TGTGCCAGCAGTGACGCGGAGACCCACTACGAGCAGTACTTC. Its protein product is CASSDAETHYEQYF.

The chain joins TRBV6-1 to TRBJ1-5; D call uncertain. In germline, CDR1 is MNHNS, CDR2 SASEGT. With 4 bases removed from V and 8 bases from J, the gap between germline ends came to 12 bases. The CDR3 loop spans 13 amino acids. CDR3 loop: CASSGHPEEPQHF. In DNA, the CDR3 is TGTGCCAGCAGTGGACACCCGGAGGAGCCCCAGCATTTT.

The genes are TRBV18 and TRBJ1-3; a possible D gene is TRBD1 (5 bases). Per the germline V gene, CDR1 is KGHSH and CDR2 is LQKENI. Trimming shortened V by 5 bases and J by 2 bases, and 13 bases separated the two germline ends. The CDR3 covers 15 residues. CDR3 DNA: TGTGCCAGCTCATCGACAGAACAGACTGGAAACACCATATATTTT. This sequence encodes CASSSTEQTGNTIYF.

The genes are TRBV12-3 or TRBV12-4 and TRBJ2-7; 12 bases align to TRBD2. V lost 4 bases, J lost 1 base, and 11 bases stayed unmatched. This CDR3 spans 18 amino acids. The CDR3 sequence is CASSSGGLAGGTSYEQYF. The CDR3 DNA is TGTGCCAGCAGTTCCGGGGGACTAGCGGGTGGAACTTCCTACGAGCAGTACTTC.

The V call is TRBV27, the J call TRBJ2-2, with 8 bases aligning to TRBD1. The CDR3 consists of 14 residues. The V and J ends lost 4 bases and 6 bases, in that order; junction bases with no gene match: 4. Germline-derived CDR1 and CDR2 are MNHEY and SMNVEV (reference sequence). CDR3 residues: CASSSDRGAGELFF. The CDR3 DNA reads as TGTGCCAGCAGTTCCGACAGGGGAGCCGGGGAGCTGTTTTTT.

This clonotype was detected a few times. This chain links TRBV6-1 with TRBJ2-1, with TRBD2 matching over 11 bases. Germline V lookup: CDR1 MNHNS, CDR2 SASEGT. V shed 5 bases, J shed 5 bases, and the junction held 14 bases outside the gene matches. There are 18 residues in the CDR3. The CDR3 here is CASSIPPLAGGRDNEQFF. Here the CDR3 DNA reads TGTGCCAGCAGTATTCCCCCGCTAGCGGGAGGACGGGACAATGAGCAGTTCTTC.

The chain joins TRBV20-1 to TRBJ2-3; no firm D call. In germline, CDR1 is DFQATT, CDR2 SNEGSKA (reference sequence). CDR3 size: 11 residues. V lost 5 bases and J 6 bases, leaving 9 bases between the germline ends. The CDR3 coding sequence is TGCAGTGCTGCTTTTCGGGATACGCAGTATTTT. As protein: CSAAFRDTQYF.

This sequence joins TRBV12-3 or TRBV12-4 and TRBJ1-5; 10 bases are shared with TRBD1. The CDR3 loop spans 14 amino acids. The junction had 2 bases not matched to a gene; V was cut back by 4 bases and J by 5 bases. CDR3 loop: CASSWDRGDQPQHF. CDR3 DNA: TGTGCCAGCAGTTGGGACAGGGGCGATCAGCCCCAGCATTTT.